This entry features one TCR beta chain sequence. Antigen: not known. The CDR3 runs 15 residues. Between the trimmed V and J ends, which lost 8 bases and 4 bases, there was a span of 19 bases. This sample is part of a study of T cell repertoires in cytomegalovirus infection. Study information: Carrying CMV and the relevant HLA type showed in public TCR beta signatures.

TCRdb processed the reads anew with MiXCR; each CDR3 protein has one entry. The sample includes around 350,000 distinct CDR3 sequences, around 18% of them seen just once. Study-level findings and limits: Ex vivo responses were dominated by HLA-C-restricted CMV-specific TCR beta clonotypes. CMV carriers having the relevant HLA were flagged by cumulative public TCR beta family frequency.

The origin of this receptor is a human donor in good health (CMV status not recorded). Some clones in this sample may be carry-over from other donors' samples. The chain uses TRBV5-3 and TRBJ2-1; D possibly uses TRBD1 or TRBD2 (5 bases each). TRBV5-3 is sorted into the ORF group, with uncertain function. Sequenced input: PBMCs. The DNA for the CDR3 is TGTGCCAGCAGTGTGATGGGGGAGACGTACAATGAGCAGTTCTTC. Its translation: CASSVMGETYNEQFF.